This TCR beta chain is drawn from a study of T cells after yellow fever vaccination. Study-wide results and limits: Weaker overall was a secondary response that nonetheless peaked faster, on day 5 versus 15. Post-booster reappearance was seen for most primary-vaccination clones (about 96% CD4, roughly 86% CD8).

Points on this clonotype: Its antigen remains unidentified. The missing conserved phenylalanine or tryptophan at the end of this CDR3 makes a read error likely.

It was through 5'RACE template switching that TCR cDNA was made, with a universal primer site and UMIs added. TCRdb processed the 5' RACE reads anew with MiXCR; each CDR3 protein has one entry. The table records 450,000 to 650,000 distinct CDR3 sequences, around an eighth of them present only once. This CDR3 contains 12 residues. V lost 2 bases and J lost 4, with 3 bases in between. The germline V gene has CDR1 MDHEN and CDR2 SYDVKM. V gene TRBV28 combines with J gene TRBJ2-1; D not resolved. Here the sequenced sample was PBMCs, taken on the day of the yellow fever booster vaccination. The TCR was taken from a man aged 25 to 40 who received the YFV17D yellow fever vaccine. DNA of the CDR3: TGTGCCAGCAGTTTAGAGTACAATGAGCAGTTCCTC. Translating gives CASSLEYNEQFL.